Listed below are T cell receptor beta chains from one sample, sequenced in a study of PD-1 blockade in classical Hodgkin lymphoma. Assay: immunoSEQ multiplex PCR; the TCRdb copy retains only in-frame clones and omits some. The data contain 75,000 to 100,000 clones, roughly 83% of them seen just once; the ten biggest clones take up 10% to 15%. Sequenced material: peripheral blood mononuclear cells (PBMCs), taken at baseline. The receptor set was obtained from a human donor with classical Hodgkin lymphoma. The conserved cysteine and the conserved F or W are not part of the CDR3 here.

>TRBV30
AWGKARRYEQY
>TRBV18
ASSPGGSQGYEQY
>TRBV6-5
ASSNNEQF
>TRBV9
ASSVWQGARGEQF
>TRBV29-1
SVGTSSYEQY
>TRBV6-1
ASSEAGIGPGSNQPQH
>TRBV11-2
ASSLEVVTNVLT
>TRBV9
ASSPHRAQNNNEQF
>TRBV5-1
ASSYGTGGLNQPQH
>TRBV7-9
ASTLGDTQY
>TRBV4-3
ASSQGAVWGPNEKLF
>TRBV18
ASSPGHEQY
>TRBV5-1
ASRGGGQQYYGYT
>TRBV5-1
ASSPLAGGPSQTRQETQY
>TRBV19
ASSSGQGYGYT
>TRBV23-1
ASSQSVVEGQGQGENTEAF
>TRBV15
ATSRDWSSYNEQF
>TRBV18
ASSQGTGDYQPQH
>TRBV4-3
ASSQDSSGRGYT
>TRBV7-2
ASSLSGVLETQY
>TRBV2
ASSEQGAGANVLT
>TRBV6-5
ASSSQTGVTIY
>TRBV21-1
ASSKAGRGLEGYT
>TRBV9
ASSSTGTPTYEQY
>TRBV10-3
AISDKGALDGYT
>TRBV25-1
ATLVRWGEGTDTQY
>TRBV5-1
ASSLLGHSTDTQY